This entry describes one T cell receptor beta chain. Antigen specificity is unknown. TCRdb's copy holds only in-frame clones and misses some; the assay was immunoSEQ multiplex PCR. This table has around 18,000 clones, around 90% appearing once. Looked up from germline, CDR1 is LNHDA and CDR2 is SQIVND (reference sequence). CDR3 length equals 14 residues. V lost 9 bases and J lost 4; bases outside the gene matches: 5. The data stem from a study of OX40 agonist ivuxolimab in advanced cancers. Study-level information: The group had a mean age of roughly 56 years, ranged from 23 to 79, and was less than 85% male. It was permissible to have had prior anti-PD-1, anti-PD-L1 or anti-CTLA-4 therapy, and approximately 38% had some.

Study findings and constraints: Not determined was the antigen specificity of the expanded peripheral T cells.

The sequence was obtained from an adult with an advanced solid tumor such as melanoma, head and neck, liver or kidney cancer. Sequenced material: CD4+ or CD8+ T cells sorted from blood, taken in a trial of the OX40 agonist ivuxolimab. The rearrangement uses TRBV19 and TRBJ2-1, with 11 bases identical to TRBD2. Written as DNA, the CDR3 is TGTGCCAGCTCCGGGACTAGCGGTTACAATGAGCAGTTCTTC. Protein: CASSGTSGYNEQFF. Full variable domain (missing parts from reference TRBV19 and TRBJ2-1): DGGITQSPKYLFRKEGQNVTLSCEQNLNHDAMYWYRQDPGQGLRLIYYSQIVNDFQKGDIAEGYSVSREKKESFPLTVTSAQKNPTAFYLCASSGTSGYNEQFFGPGTRLTVL.